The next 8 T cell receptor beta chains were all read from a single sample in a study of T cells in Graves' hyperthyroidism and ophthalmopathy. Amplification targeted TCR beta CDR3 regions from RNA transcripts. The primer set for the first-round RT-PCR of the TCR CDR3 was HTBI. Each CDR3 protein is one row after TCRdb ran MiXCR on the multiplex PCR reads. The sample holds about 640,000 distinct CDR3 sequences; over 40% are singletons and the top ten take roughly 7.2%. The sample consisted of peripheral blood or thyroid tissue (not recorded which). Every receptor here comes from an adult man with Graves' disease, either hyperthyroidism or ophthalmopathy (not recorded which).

The CDR3 sequence: CASSTQGGGYSPLHF. In nucleotides, the CDR3 is TGTGCCAGCAGCACCCAAGGGGGCGGTTATTCACCCCTCCACTTT. The rearrangement joins TRBV7-2 to TRBJ1-6; 7 bases map to TRBD1. This CDR3 comprises 15 residues. Germline V CDR1 and CDR2: SGHTA, FQGNSA. V was clipped by 5 bases and J by 8 bases; unmatched bases: 9.

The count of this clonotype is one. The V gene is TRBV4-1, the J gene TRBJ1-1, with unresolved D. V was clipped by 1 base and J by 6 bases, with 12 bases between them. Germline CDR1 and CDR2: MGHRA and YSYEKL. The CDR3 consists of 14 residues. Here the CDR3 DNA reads TGCGCCAGCAGCCAAGGAGGAGGATCTCCTGAAGCTTTCTTT. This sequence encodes CASSQGGGSPEAFF.

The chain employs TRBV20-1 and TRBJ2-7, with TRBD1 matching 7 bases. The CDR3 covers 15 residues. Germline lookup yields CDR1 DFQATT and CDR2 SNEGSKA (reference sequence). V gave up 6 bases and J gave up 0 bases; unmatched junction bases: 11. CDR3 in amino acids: CSAHSNRGFSYEQYF. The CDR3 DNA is TGCAGTGCCCACTCTAACAGGGGATTCTCCTACGAGCAGTACTTC.

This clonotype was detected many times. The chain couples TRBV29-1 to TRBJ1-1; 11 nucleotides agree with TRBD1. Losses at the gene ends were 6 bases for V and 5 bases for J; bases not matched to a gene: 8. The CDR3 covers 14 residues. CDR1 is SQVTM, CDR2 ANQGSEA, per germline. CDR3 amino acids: CSVRTGGVATEAFF. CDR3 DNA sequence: TGCAGCGTGCGGACAGGGGGCGTAGCGACTGAAGCTTTCTTT.

CDR3 coding DNA: TGTGCCAGCAGCTTAACGGGGGCCCGGGAGACCCAGTACTTC. Amino acid sequence: CASSLTGARETQYF. This sequence joins TRBV5-5 and TRBJ2-5, with D perhaps matching TRBD1 or TRBD2 (6 bases each). This CDR3 comprises 14 residues. V was pared by 2 bases and J by 5 bases, with 13 bases between. CDR1 is SGHKS, CDR2 YYEKEE, per germline (reference sequence).

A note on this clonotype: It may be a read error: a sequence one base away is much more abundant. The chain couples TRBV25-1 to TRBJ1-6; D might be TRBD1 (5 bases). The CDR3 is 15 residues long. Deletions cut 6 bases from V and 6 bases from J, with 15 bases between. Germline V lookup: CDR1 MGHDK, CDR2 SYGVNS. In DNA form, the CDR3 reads TGTGCCAGCAGCCCGTCAGGGCTGGCTAATTCACCCCTCCACTTT. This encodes CASSPSGLANSPLHF.

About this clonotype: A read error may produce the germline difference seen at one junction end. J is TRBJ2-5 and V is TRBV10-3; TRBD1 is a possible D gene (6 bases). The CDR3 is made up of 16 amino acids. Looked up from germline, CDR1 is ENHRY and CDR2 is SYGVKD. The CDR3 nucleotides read TGTGCCATCAGTGAGTCTAGGGGGTCGAATACAGAGACCCGGTACTTC. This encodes CAISESRGSNTETRYF.

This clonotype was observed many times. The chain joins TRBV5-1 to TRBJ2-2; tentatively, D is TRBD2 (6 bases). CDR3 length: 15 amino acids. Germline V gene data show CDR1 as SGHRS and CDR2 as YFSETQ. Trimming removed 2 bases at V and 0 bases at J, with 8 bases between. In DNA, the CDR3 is TGCGCCAGCAGCTTTAGCGGCGCGAACACCGGGGAGCTGTTTTTT. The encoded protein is CASSFSGANTGELFF.